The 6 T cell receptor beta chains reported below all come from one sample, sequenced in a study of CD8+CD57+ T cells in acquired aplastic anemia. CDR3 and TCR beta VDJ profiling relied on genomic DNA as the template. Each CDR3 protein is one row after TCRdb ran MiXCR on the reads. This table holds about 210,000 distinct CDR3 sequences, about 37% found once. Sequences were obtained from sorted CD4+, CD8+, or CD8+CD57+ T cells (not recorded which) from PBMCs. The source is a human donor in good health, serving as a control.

The CDR3 DNA reads as TGTGCCAGCAGTTACAACGGGGGCGCGTCTCTTGTGTACACTGAAGCTTTCTTT. It codes for CASSYNGGASLVYTEAFF. The rearrangement links TRBV6-2 or TRBV6-3 to TRBJ1-1, with D maybe TRBD1 (6 bases). The V end was cut by 2 bases, the J end by 3 bases, with 22 bases between. The CDR3 covers 18 residues. Germline lookup yields CDR1 MNHEY and CDR2 SVGEGT.

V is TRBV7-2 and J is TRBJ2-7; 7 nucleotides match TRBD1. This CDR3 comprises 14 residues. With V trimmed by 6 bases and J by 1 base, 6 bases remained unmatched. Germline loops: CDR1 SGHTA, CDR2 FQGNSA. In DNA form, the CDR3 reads TGTGCCAGCAGACAGGACAGGACATCCTACGAGCAGTACTTC. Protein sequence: CASRQDRTSYEQYF.

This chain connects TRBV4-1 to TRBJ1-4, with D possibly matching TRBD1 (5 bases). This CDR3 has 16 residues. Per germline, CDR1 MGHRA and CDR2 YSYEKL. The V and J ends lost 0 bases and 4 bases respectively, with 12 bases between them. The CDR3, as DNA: TGCGCCAGCAGCCAAGATTCAGGGAAGGATAATGAAAAACTGTTTTTT. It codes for CASSQDSGKDNEKLFF.

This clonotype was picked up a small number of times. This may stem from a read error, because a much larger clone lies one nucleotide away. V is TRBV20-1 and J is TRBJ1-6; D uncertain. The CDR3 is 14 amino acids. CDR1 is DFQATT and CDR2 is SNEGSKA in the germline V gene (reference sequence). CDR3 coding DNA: TGCAGTGCTAAATCCGGGTCTTATACTTCACCCCTCCACTTT. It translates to CSAKSGSYTSPLHF.

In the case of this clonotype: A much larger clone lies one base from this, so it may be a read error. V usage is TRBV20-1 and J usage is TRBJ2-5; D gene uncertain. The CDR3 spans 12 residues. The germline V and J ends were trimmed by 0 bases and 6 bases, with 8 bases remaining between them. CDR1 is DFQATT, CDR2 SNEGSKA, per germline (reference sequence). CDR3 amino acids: CSARDQQKTQYF. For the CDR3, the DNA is TGCAGTGCTAGAGATCAGCAAAAGACCCAGTACTTC.

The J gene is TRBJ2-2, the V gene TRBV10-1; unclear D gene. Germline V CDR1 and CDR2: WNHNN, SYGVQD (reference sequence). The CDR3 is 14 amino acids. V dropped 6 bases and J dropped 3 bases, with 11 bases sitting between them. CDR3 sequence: CASSRGMDTGELFF. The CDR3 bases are TGCGCCAGCAGCCGAGGAATGGACACCGGGGAGCTGTTTTTT.